Described below is a single T cell receptor (beta chain) sequence and its context. Its cognate antigen is unknown. The sample originates from a study of identifying expanded T cells in peripheral blood. Overall study findings and caveats: Variance in clone template counts between approximately two-week samples significantly increased with total template count across all healthy donors.

Germline values: CDR1 GTSNPN, CDR2 SVGIG (reference sequence). V lost 2 bases and J lost 0, with 7 bases in between. The CDR3 is made up of 14 amino acids. Produced via immunoSEQ multiplex PCR; TCRdb's table is partial and in-frame only. The repertoire holds under 150,000 clones, 86% seen once, with roughly 7.9% in the top ten. This receptor was obtained from a person between 18 and 75 years old in good health. Source material: blood. The chain links TRBV30 to TRBJ2-2; D perhaps matches TRBD1 (5 bases). This CDR3 reads CAWSRQPNTGELFF. CDR3 DNA sequence: TGTGCCTGGAGTAGACAGCCGAACACCGGGGAGCTGTTTTTT.